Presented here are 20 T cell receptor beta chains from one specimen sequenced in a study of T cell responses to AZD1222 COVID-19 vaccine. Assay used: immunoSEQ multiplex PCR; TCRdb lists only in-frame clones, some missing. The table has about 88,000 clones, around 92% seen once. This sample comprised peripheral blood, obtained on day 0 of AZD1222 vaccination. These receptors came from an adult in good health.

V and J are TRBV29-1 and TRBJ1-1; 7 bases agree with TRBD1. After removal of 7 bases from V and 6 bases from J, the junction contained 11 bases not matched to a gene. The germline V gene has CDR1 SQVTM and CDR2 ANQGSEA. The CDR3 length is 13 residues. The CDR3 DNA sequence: TGCAGCGCGGGACAGACCATGAGGGCTGAAGCTTTCTTT. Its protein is CSAGQTMRAEAFF. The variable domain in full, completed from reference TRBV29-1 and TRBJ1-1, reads SAVISQKPSRDICQRGTSLTIQCQVDSQVTMMFWYRQQPGQSLTLIATANQGSEATYESGFVIDKFPISRPNLTFSTLTVSNMSPEDSSIYLCSAGQTMRAEAFFGQGTRLTVV.

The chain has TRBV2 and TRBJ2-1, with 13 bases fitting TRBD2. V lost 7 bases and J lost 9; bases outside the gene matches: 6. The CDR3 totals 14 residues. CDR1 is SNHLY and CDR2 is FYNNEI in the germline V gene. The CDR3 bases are TGTGCCAGCACCGGGACTAGCGGGATGCCTGAGCAGTTCTTC. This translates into CASTGTSGMPEQFF.

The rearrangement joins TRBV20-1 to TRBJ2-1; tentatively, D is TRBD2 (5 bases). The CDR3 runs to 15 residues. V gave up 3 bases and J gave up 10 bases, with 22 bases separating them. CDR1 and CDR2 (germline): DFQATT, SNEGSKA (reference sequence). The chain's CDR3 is CSASLQRTLVREQFF. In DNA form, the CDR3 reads TGCAGTGCTAGTCTCCAGCGGACGCTTGTTCGCGAGCAGTTCTTC.

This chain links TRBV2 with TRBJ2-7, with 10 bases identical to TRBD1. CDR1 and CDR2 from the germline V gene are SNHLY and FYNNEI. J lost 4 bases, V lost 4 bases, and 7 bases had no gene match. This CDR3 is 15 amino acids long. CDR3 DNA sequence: TGTGCCAGCAGTGCAGCGGGACAGGGGTTTTACGAGCAGTACTTC. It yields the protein CASSAAGQGFYEQYF.

DNA of the CDR3: TGTGCCAGCAGCTTGGAGCCGGCCAGGCACACTGAAGCTTTCTTT. Translation: CASSLEPARHTEAFF. The chain joins TRBV5-5 to TRBJ1-1; D gene ambiguous. This CDR3 comprises 15 residues. Germline V lookup: CDR1 SGHKS, CDR2 YYEKEE (reference sequence). V lost 0 bases to trimming and J lost 3 bases, with 12 bases between them.

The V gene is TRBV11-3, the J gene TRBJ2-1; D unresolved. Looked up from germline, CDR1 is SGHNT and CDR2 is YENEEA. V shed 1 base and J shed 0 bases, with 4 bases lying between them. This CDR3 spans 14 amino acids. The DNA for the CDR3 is TGTGCCAGCAGCTTAGGCTTCTCCTACAATGAGCAGTTCTTC. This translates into CASSLGFSYNEQFF.

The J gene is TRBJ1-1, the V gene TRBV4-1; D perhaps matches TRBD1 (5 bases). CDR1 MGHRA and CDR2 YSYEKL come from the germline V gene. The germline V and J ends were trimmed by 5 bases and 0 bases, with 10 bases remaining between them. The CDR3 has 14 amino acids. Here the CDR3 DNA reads TGCGCCAGCAGCTGGGGGGGGATGAACACTGAAGCTTTCTTT. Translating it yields CASSWGGMNTEAFF.

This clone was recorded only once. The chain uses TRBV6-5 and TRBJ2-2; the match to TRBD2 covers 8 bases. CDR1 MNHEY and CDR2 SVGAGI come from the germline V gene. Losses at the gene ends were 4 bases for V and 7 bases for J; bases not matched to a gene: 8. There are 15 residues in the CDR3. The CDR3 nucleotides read TGTGCCAGCAGTTTTCAGCGGGAGACGGGCGGGGAGCTGTTTTTT. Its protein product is CASSFQRETGGELFF.

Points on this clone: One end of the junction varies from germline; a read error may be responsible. CDR3 nucleotide sequence: TGTGCCAGCAGTGCGACCCCGCTAGCGGGGATTGGGACCAACGTCCTGACTTTC. The encoded protein is CASSATPLAGIGTNVLTF. The chain recombines TRBV6-4 with TRBJ2-6, with TRBD2 matching 9 bases. This CDR3 comprises 18 residues. Germline V CDR1 and CDR2: MRHNA, SNTAGT.

The CDR3 DNA follows: TGCAGCGCTACGACAGGGCCTAATGAAAAACTGTTTTTT. Protein: CSATTGPNEKLFF. The rearrangement links TRBV29-1 to TRBJ1-4, with 7 bases that match TRBD1. Germline CDR1 is SQVTM and CDR2 is ANQGSEA. Unmatched junction bases numbered 5, after V lost 7 bases and J lost 3 bases. The length of the CDR3 is 13 residues.

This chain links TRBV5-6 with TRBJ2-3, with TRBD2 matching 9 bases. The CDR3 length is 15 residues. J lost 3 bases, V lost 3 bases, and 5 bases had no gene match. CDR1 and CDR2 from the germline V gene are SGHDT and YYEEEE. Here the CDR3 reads CASSSLSGRTDTQYF. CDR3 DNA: TGTGCCAGCAGCTCCCTAAGCGGGAGGACAGATACGCAGTATTTT.

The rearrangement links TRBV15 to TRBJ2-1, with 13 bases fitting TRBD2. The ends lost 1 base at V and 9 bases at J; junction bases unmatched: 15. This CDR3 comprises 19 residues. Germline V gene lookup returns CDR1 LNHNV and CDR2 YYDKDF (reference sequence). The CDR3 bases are TGTGCCACCAGCAGAGTCCACACAGCGGGGACTAGCGGGATGGGTGAGCAGTTCTTC. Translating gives CATSRVHTAGTSGMGEQFF. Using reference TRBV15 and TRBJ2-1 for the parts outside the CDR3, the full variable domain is DAMVIQNPRYQVTQFGKPVTLSCSQTLNHNVMYWYQQKSSQAPKLLFHYYDKDFNNEADTPDNFQSRRPNTSFCFLDIRSPGLGDTAMYLCATSRVHTAGTSGMGEQFFGPGTRLTVL.

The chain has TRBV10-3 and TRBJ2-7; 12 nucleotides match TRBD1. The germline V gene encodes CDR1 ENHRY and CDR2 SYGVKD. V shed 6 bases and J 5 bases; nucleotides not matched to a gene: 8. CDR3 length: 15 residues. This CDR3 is CAIRTGTGGINEQYF. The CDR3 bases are TGTGCCATCAGAACCGGGACAGGGGGCATAAACGAGCAGTACTTC.

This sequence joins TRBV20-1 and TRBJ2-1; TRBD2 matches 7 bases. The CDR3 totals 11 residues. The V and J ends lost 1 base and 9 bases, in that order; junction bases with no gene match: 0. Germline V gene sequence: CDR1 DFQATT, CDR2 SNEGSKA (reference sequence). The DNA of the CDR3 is TGCAGTGCTAGAGGCGGGGGTGAGCAGTTCTTC. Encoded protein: CSARGGGEQFF.

The CDR3 loop is CASSFMGGPYGYTF. Here the CDR3 DNA reads TGTGCCAGCAGTTTTATGGGAGGTCCCTATGGCTACACCTTC. V and J are TRBV27 and TRBJ1-2, with D unclear. The CDR3 runs to 14 residues. The ends were cut back, 3 bases at V and 4 bases at J, with 12 bases in the middle. Germline assignment: CDR1 MNHEY and CDR2 SMNVEV (reference sequence).

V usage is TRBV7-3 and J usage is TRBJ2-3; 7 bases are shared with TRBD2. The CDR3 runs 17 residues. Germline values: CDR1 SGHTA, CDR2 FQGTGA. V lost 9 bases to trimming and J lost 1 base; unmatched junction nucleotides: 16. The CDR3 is CASCADGAGVGTDTQYF. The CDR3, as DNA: TGTGCCAGTTGCGCCGATGGGGCGGGAGTCGGCACAGATACGCAGTATTTT.

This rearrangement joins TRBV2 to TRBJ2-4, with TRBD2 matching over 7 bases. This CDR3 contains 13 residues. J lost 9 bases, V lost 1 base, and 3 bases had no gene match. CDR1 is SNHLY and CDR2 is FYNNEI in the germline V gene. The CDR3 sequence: CASSEGGEGIQYF. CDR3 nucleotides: TGTGCCAGCAGTGAAGGGGGGGAGGGCATTCAGTACTTC.

The CDR3: CASSSSDRWDSPLHF. Here the CDR3 DNA reads TGTGCCAGCTCATCTTCCGACAGGTGGGATTCACCCCTCCACTTT. The chain couples TRBV18 to TRBJ1-6, with D maybe TRBD1 (6 bases). Germline CDR1 is KGHSH and CDR2 is LQKENI. V lost 5 bases to trimming and J lost 8 bases, with 16 bases between them. The CDR3 is 15 amino acids.

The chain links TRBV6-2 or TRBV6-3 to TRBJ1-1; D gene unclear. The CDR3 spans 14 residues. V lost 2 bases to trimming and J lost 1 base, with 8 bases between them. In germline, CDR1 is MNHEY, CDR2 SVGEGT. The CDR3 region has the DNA TGTGCCAGCAGTTACCCCGCTTCGAACACTGAAGCTTTCTTT. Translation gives CASSYPASNTEAFF.

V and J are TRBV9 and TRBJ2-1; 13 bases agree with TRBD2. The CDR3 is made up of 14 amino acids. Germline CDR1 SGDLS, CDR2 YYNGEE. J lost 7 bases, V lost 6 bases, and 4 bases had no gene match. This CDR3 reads CASKGTSGDNEQFF. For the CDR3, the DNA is TGTGCCAGCAAAGGGACTAGCGGGGATAATGAGCAGTTCTTC.